This TCR beta chain was identified during a study of blood T cell repertoires in COVID-19. Clones were read by immunoSEQ multiplex PCR, and TCRdb kept only the in-frame ones, dropping some. The data contain 350,000 to 450,000 clones, about four fifths of them singletons. The clonotype was recovered from a woman between 50 and 59 years old who had recovered from COVID-19. The sample consisted of PBMCs or T cells enriched from blood (not recorded which).

This chain's CDR3 is CSVEGRVNEQYF. The CDR3 nucleotides read TGCAGCGTTGAAGGCAGGGTCAACGAGCAGTACTTC. The chain is built from TRBV29-1 and TRBJ2-7; tentative D call: TRBD1 (5 bases). The CDR3 has 12 amino acids. Between the trimmed V and J ends, which lost 1 base and 5 bases, there was a span of 9 bases. The germline CDR1 and CDR2 sequences are SQVTM and ANQGSEA.